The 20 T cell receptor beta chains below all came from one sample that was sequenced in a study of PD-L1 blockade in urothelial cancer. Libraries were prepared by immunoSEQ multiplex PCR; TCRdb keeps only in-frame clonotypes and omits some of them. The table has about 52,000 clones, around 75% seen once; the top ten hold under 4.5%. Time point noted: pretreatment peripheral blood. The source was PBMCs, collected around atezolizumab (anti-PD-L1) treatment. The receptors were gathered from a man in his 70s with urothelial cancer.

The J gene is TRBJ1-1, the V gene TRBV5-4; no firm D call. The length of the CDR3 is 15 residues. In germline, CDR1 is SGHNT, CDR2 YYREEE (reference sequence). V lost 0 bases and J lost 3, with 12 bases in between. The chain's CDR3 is CASSLDGGRHTEAFF. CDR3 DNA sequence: TGTGCCAGCAGCTTGGATGGAGGGAGGCACACTGAAGCTTTCTTT.

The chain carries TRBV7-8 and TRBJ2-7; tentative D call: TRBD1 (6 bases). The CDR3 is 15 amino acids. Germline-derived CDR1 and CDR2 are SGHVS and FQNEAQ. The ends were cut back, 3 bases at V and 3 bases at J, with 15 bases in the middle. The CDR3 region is CASSFGLRRGYEQYF. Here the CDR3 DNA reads TGTGCCAGCAGCTTTGGCCTGCGCAGGGGCTACGAGCAGTACTTC.

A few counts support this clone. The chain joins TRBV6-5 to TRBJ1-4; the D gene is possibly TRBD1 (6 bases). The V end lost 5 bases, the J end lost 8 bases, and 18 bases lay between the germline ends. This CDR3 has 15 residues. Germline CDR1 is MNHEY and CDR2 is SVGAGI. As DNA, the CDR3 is TGTGCCAGCAGTCCGACAGGAGCACCCGGGGAAAAACTGTTTTTT. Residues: CASSPTGAPGEKLFF.

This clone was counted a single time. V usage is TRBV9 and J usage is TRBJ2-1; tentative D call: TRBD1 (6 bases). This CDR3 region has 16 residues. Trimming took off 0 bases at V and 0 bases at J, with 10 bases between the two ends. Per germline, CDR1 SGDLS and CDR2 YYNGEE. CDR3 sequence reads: CASSVEGTFSYNEQFF. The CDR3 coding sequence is TGTGCCAGCAGCGTAGAAGGGACATTCTCCTACAATGAGCAGTTCTTC.

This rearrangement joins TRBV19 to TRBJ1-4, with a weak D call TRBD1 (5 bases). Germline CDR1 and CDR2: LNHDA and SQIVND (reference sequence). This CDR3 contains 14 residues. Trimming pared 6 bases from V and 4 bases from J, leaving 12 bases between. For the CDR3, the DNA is TGTGCCAGTAGGGACCCAGGGCTTAATGAAAAACTGTTTTTT. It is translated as CASRDPGLNEKLFF.

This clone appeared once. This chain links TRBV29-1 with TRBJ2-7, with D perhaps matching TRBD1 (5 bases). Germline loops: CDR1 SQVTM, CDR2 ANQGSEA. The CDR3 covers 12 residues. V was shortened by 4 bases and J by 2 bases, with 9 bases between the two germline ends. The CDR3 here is CSVAPTAYEQYF. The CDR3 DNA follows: TGCAGCGTTGCTCCGACAGCCTACGAGCAGTACTTC.

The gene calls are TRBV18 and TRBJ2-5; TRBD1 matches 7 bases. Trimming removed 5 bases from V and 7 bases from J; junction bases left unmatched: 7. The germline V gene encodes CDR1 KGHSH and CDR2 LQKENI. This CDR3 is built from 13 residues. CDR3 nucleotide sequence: TGTGCCAGCTCATCGACAGGGTTACCGACCCAGTACTTC. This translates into CASSSTGLPTQYF.

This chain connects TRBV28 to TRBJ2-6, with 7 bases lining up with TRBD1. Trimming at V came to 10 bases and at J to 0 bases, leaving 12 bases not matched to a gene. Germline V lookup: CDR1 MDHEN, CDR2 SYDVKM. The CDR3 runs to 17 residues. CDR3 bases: TGTGCCACCATTTCGGGACAGCCAATCTCTGGGGCCAACGTCCTGACTTTC. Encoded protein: CATISGQPISGANVLTF.

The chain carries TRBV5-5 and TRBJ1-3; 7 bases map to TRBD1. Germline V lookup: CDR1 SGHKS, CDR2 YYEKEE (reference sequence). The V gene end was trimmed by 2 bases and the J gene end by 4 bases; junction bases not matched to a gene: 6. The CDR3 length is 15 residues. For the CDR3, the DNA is TGTGCCAGCAGCTTTGGACAGGCGATCGGAAACACCATATATTTT. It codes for CASSFGQAIGNTIYF.

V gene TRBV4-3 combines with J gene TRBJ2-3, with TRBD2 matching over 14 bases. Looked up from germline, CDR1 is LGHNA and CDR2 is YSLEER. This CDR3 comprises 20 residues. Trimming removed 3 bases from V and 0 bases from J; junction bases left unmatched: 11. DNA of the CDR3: TGCGCCAGCAGCCAGACCGGGACTAGCGGGGGTCTATCTAGCACAGATACGCAGTATTTT. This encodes CASSQTGTSGGLSSTDTQYF.

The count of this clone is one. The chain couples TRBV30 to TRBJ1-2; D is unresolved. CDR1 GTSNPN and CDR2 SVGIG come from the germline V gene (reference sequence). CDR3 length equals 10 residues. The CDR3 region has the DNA TGTGCACTGCGGGCTCTTGGCTACACCTTC. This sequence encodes CALRALGYTF.

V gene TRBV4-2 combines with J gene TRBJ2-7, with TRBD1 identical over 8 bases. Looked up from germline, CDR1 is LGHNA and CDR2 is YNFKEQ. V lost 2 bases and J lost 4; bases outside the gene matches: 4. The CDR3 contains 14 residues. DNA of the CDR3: TGTGCCAGCAGCCAACGGACAGGGAGGTACGAGCAGTACTTC. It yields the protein CASSQRTGRYEQYF.

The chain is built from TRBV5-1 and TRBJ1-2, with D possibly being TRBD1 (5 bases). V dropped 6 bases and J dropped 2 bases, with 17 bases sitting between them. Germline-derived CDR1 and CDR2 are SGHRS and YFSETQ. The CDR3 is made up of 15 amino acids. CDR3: CASTAEGRANYGYTF. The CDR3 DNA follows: TGCGCCAGCACTGCGGAGGGGCGAGCGAACTATGGCTACACCTTC.

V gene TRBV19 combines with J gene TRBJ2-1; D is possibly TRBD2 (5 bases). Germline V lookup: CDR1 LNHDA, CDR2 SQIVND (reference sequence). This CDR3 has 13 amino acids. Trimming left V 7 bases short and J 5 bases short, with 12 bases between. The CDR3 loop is CASKSGADNEQFF. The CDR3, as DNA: TGTGCCAGTAAGAGCGGAGCCGACAATGAGCAGTTCTTC.

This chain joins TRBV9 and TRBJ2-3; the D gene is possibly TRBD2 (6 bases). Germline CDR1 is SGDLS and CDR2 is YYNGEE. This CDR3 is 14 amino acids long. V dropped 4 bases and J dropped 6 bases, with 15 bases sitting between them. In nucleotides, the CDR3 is TGTGCCAGCAGCTCCGGACTAAAATTGGATACGCAGTATTTT. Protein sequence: CASSSGLKLDTQYF.

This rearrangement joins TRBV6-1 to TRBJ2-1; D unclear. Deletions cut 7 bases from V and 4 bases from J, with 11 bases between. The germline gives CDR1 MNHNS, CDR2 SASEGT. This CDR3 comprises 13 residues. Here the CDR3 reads CASTLNQYNEQFF. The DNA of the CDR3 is TGTGCCAGCACCCTGAATCAGTACAATGAGCAGTTCTTC.

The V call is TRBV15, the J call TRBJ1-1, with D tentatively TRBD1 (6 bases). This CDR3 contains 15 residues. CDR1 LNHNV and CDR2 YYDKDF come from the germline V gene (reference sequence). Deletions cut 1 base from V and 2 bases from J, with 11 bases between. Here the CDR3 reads CATSRVGGPNTEAFF. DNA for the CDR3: TGTGCCACCAGCAGAGTCGGGGGGCCAAACACTGAAGCTTTCTTT.

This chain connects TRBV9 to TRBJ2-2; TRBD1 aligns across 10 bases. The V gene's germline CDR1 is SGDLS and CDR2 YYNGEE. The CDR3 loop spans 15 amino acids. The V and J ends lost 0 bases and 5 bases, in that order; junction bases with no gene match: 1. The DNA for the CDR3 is TGTGCCAGCAGCGTAGTGGGACAGGGGACCGGGGAGCTGTTTTTT. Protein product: CASSVVGQGTGELFF.

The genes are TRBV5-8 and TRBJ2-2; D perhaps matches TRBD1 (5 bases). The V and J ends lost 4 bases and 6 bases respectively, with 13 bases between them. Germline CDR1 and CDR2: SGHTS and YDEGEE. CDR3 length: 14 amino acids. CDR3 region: CASSAYQGPGELFF. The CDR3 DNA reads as TGTGCCAGCAGCGCATATCAGGGCCCCGGGGAGCTGTTTTTT.

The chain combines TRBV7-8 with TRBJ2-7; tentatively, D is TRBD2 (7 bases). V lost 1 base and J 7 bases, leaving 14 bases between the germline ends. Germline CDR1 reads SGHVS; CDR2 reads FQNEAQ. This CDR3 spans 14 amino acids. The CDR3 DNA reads TGTGCCAGCAGCTTAGAAGGCGGGGGCGGGGAGCAGTACTTC. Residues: CASSLEGGGGEQYF.